Here is one T cell receptor (beta chain) with its context. Its antigen is currently unknown. These data originate in a study of response to subunit inactivated influenza vaccine. General study results and limits: The authors suggested that few new T cells are recruited per seasonal influenza vaccination.

One entry per CDR3 protein results from TCRdb running MiXCR on the RT-PCR reads. This sample has hundreds of thousands of distinct CDR3 sequences, with 15% to 19% found just once. CDR3 length: 15 amino acids. V lost 4 bases, J lost 7 bases, and 20 bases lay in between. Germline CDR1 and CDR2: MNHEY and SVGAGI. The rearrangement links TRBV6-5 to TRBJ2-7; D might be TRBD2 (5 bases). This sequence originates from a man aged 50 to 60 who received an inactivated influenza vaccine. The input for sequencing was PBMCs from blood, taken 11 to 12 days after vaccination. Written as DNA, the CDR3 is TGTGCCAGCAGTTTCCTCCGGACCTCACCGGGGGAGCAGTACTTC. This translates into CASSFLRTSPGEQYF.